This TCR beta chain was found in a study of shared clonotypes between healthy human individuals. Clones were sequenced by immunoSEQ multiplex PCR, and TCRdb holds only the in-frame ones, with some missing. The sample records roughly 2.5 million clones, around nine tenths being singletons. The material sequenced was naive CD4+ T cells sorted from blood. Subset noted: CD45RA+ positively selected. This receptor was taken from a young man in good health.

The CDR3 nucleotides read TGTGCCAGTAACCGGGACAGGTGGTTCACCGGGGAGCTGTTTTTT. Encoded protein: CASNRDRWFTGELFF. The V call is TRBV19, the J call TRBJ2-2; 8 positions match TRBD1. Losses at the gene ends were 7 bases for V and 4 bases for J; bases not matched to a gene: 8. CDR1 is LNHDA and CDR2 is SQIVND in the germline V gene (reference sequence). This CDR3 contains 15 residues.